This T cell receptor (beta chain) emerged from a study of OX40 agonist ivuxolimab in advanced cancers. Whole-study context: Ivuxolimab is an agonistic anti-OX40 (CD134) antibody, and patients were treated with it.

To note about this clone: Antigen unknown.

Sequenced by immunoSEQ multiplex PCR; TCRdb stores in-frame clones only, minus some. This table has over 65,000 clones, about 86% appearing once. Overall study findings and caveats: Blood T cells, both CD4+ and CD8+, expanded clonally by week 6 at 0.1 to 3.0 mg/kg.

The CDR3 has 19 residues. CDR1 MDHEN and CDR2 SYDVKM come from the germline V gene. J lost 5 bases, V lost 5 bases, and 19 bases had no gene match. This sequence joins TRBV28 and TRBJ2-5; TRBD1 matches at 11 bases. The sample was CD4+ or CD8+ T cells sorted from blood, taken in a trial of the OX40 agonist ivuxolimab. The TCR comes from an adult with an advanced solid tumor such as melanoma, head and neck, liver or kidney cancer. This CDR3 is CASSLPPGQGARRGETQYF. The CDR3 nucleotides are TGTGCCAGCAGTCTTCCCCCAGGACAGGGGGCGCGCCGGGGGGAGACCCAGTACTTC.